The source of this T cell receptor beta chain is a study of blood T cell repertoires in COVID-19. Study information: From T cells, B-cell-depleted T cells, or PBMCs came the material, which was cDNA or gDNA.

Authors' data handling: Nucleated cell counts were estimated from reference gene primer amplification. This table comes from immunoSEQ multiplex PCR, and its TCRdb copy is limited to in-frame clones, with some not included. V and J calls and clone size are those listed in that table; D and trimming were worked out from the DNA. The table includes hundreds of thousands of clones, 90% to 95% detected once. This clone has only one observation. Membership in each cohort depended on participant-reported clinical history. In Cohort 3, a recovered donor had either two negative PCRs, clearance, or symptom resolution. Trimming at V came to 0 bases and at J to 2 bases, leaving 18 bases not matched to a gene. Germline CDR1 SGDLS, CDR2 YYNGEE. This CDR3 spans 20 amino acids.

The source of this sequence is a woman aged 18-35 years who had recovered from COVID-19. The V call is TRBV9, the J call TRBJ2-7; 9 bases are a match to TRBD2. Sequences were obtained from PBMCs or T cells enriched from blood (not recorded which). The CDR3 loop reads CASSVGTSGRMGSGAYEQYF. In nucleotides, the CDR3 is TGTGCCAGCAGCGTAGGAACTAGCGGGCGGATGGGTAGCGGAGCCTACGAGCAGTACTTC.